A single sample is the source of the 14 T cell receptor beta chains below, sequenced in a study of cytomegalovirus exposure and HLA in healthy donors. The study ran its PCR with 60 Vbeta and 13 Jbeta primers. TCRdb keeps only in-frame clones here, not all; method: immunoSEQ multiplex PCR. The sample lists some 190,000 clones, 60% to 80% occurring once. The specimen was PBMCs. The source of these receptors is a woman aged 18-35 years in good health and CMV-seronegative.

The chain uses TRBV28 and TRBJ2-4, with 8 bases fitting TRBD1. V was pared by 6 bases and J by 0 bases, with 13 bases of the junction left unmatched. Germline values: CDR1 MDHEN, CDR2 SYDVKM. The CDR3 covers 18 residues. The CDR3 here is CASSGWQGAHLAKNIQYF. The DNA of the CDR3 is TGTGCCAGCAGCGGGTGGCAGGGGGCGCATCTAGCCAAAAACATTCAGTACTTC.

This clone was picked up a small number of times. The CDR3 sequence: CASSSGAAGELFF. The CDR3 bases are TGTGCCAGCAGCTCAGGGGCGGCCGGGGAGCTGTTTTTT. The chain couples TRBV5-4 to TRBJ2-2; possible D gene TRBD1, 6 bases. V dropped 3 bases and J dropped 6 bases, with 9 bases sitting between them. This CDR3 contains 13 residues. Germline V gives CDR1 SGHNT, CDR2 YYREEE (reference sequence).

The chain uses TRBV6-6 and TRBJ2-2, with D maybe TRBD2 (5 bases). Trimming stripped 2 bases from V and 1 base from J, with 11 bases between. Germline CDR1 MNHNY, CDR2 SVGAGI (reference sequence). This CDR3 spans 16 amino acids. CDR3 sequence (DNA): TGTGCCAGCAGTTACCGTGAGGGTATGAACACCGGGGAGCTGTTTTTT. It yields the protein CASSYREGMNTGELFF.

This clone was observed a few times. The chain employs TRBV5-6 and TRBJ2-7; weak D call: TRBD2 (5 bases). CDR3 length: 14 amino acids. The ends were cut back, 0 bases at V and 7 bases at J, with 14 bases in the middle. The germline gives CDR1 SGHDT, CDR2 YYEEEE. The CDR3 is CASSLGTSLFEQYF. DNA for the CDR3: TGTGCCAGCAGCTTGGGGACTTCCCTCTTTGAGCAGTACTTC.

J is TRBJ2-7 and V is TRBV7-3; perhaps TRBD2 as D (5 bases). Trimming pared 3 bases from V and 6 bases from J, leaving 12 bases between. The CDR3 extends over 13 amino acids. Germline values: CDR1 SGHTA, CDR2 FQGTGA. The CDR3 here is CASSFLSESEQYF. The CDR3 region has the DNA TGTGCCAGCAGCTTTCTTAGCGAAAGCGAGCAGTACTTC.

V usage is TRBV18 and J usage is TRBJ2-7, with D perhaps TRBD1 (5 bases). The V end was cut by 1 base, the J end by 2 bases, with 9 bases between. CDR1 is KGHSH, CDR2 LQKENI, per germline. This CDR3 has 14 residues. CDR3 loop: CASSPQSGTYEQYF. The CDR3 DNA sequence: TGTGCCAGCTCACCACAATCAGGGACCTACGAGCAGTACTTC.

CDR3 loop: CASEIAGVIYEQYF. The DNA of the CDR3 is TGTGCCAGTGAGATAGCGGGAGTAATCTACGAGCAGTACTTC. The gene calls are TRBV7-9 and TRBJ2-7; TRBD2 agrees at 9 bases. Germline CDR1 reads SEHNR; CDR2 reads FQNEAQ (reference sequence). The CDR3 is made up of 14 amino acids. V shed 9 bases and J 3 bases; nucleotides not matched to a gene: 9.

This rearrangement joins TRBV9 to TRBJ2-1, with 9 bases lining up with TRBD1. Trimming at V came to 3 bases and at J to 6 bases, leaving 13 bases not matched to a gene. The V gene's germline CDR1 is SGDLS and CDR2 YYNGEE. This CDR3 spans 17 amino acids. This chain's CDR3 is CASSGVTGGANFNEQFF. The CDR3 nucleotides are TGTGCCAGCAGCGGAGTTACAGGGGGCGCAAATTTCAATGAGCAGTTCTTC.

This clone is a singleton in its sample. The CDR3 DNA follows: TGTGCCAGCCGGAACACGGACAGAGCCCAAGAGACCCAGTACTTC. Translation: CASRNTDRAQETQYF. V usage is TRBV6-5 and J usage is TRBJ2-5; D perhaps matches TRBD1 (6 bases). The V and J ends lost 8 bases and 1 base respectively, with 17 bases between them. Germline V gives CDR1 MNHEY, CDR2 SVGAGI. This CDR3 region has 15 residues.

V gene TRBV27 combines with J gene TRBJ1-1; maybe TRBD1 (6 bases). The CDR3 runs 15 residues. Germline V lookup: CDR1 MNHEY, CDR2 SMNVEV (reference sequence). Trimming removed 0 bases from V and 5 bases from J, with 13 bases in between. The CDR3 is CASSLSSGRGTEAFF. CDR3 coding DNA: TGTGCCAGCAGTTTATCGTCCGGGAGGGGGACTGAAGCTTTCTTT.

CDR3 protein: CASSSPGARSETQYF. As DNA, the CDR3 is TGTGCCAGCAGCTCCCCCGGAGCGCGGAGTGAGACCCAGTACTTC. V and J are TRBV7-2 and TRBJ2-5; D remains unclear. The germline V and J ends were trimmed by 4 bases and 5 bases, with 17 bases remaining between them. Germline V lookup: CDR1 SGHTA, CDR2 FQGNSA. This CDR3 has 15 amino acids.

This clone occurred once. The chain combines TRBV6-5 with TRBJ2-7, with D unresolved. The V end was cut by 4 bases, the J end by 3 bases, with 10 bases between. This CDR3 is built from 13 residues. Germline V gene data show CDR1 as MNHEY and CDR2 as SVGAGI. The CDR3 DNA sequence: TGTGCCAGCAGTTCGCACTCCTTCTACGAGCAGTACTTC. This codes for CASSSHSFYEQYF.

The genes are TRBV9 and TRBJ2-5; D not certain. Germline V gives CDR1 SGDLS, CDR2 YYNGEE. Trimming took off 0 bases at V and 5 bases at J, with 8 bases between the two ends. The CDR3 sequence is 13 residues long. This CDR3 is CASSVDLSETQYF. The DNA for the CDR3 is TGTGCCAGCAGCGTAGATTTATCCGAGACCCAGTACTTC.

J is TRBJ2-2 and V is TRBV5-4; D perhaps matches TRBD2 (6 bases). V lost 0 bases, J lost 4 bases, and 10 bases lay in between. Germline-derived CDR1 and CDR2 are SGHNT and YYREEE (reference sequence). The CDR3 totals 15 residues. The DNA for the CDR3 is TGTGCCAGCAGCTTGGAACTAGCTTTCACCGGGGAGCTGTTTTTT. Amino acid sequence: CASSLELAFTGELFF. Complete variable domain (other parts from reference TRBV5-4 and TRBJ2-2): ETGVTQSPTHLIKTRGQQVTLRCSSQSGHNTVSWYQQALGQGPQFIFQYYREEENGRGNFPPRFSGLQFPNYSSELNVNALELDDSALYLCASSLELAFTGELFFGEGSRLTVL.